Shown below are 10 T cell receptor beta chains from a single sample sequenced in a study of blood T cell repertoires in COVID-19. Method: immunoSEQ multiplex PCR; TCRdb's copy keeps in-frame clones and lacks some. In the table there are about 74,000 clones, roughly 80% of which are singletons. The specimen sequenced was peripheral blood. The receptor source for this set is a man over 45 with active COVID-19.

In nucleotides, the CDR3 is TGTGCCATCAGTGAGATGGAAGGGGGATACGAGCAGTACTTC. It specifies CAISEMEGGYEQYF. The chain employs TRBV10-3 and TRBJ2-7; a weak D match, TRBD1 (6 bases). Trimming cost V 2 bases and J 4 bases, with 12 bases left between them. This CDR3 comprises 14 residues. CDR1 is ENHRY and CDR2 is SYGVKD in the germline V gene.

The gene calls are TRBV9 and TRBJ2-2; the D is unclear. V lost 2 bases to trimming and J lost 3 bases, with 8 bases between them. The CDR3 covers 14 residues. Germline CDR1 SGDLS, CDR2 YYNGEE. This chain's CDR3 is CASSVTSYTGELFF. The CDR3, as DNA: TGTGCCAGCAGCGTGACAAGTTACACCGGGGAGCTGTTTTTT.

The chain carries TRBV10-3 and TRBJ2-3; D unresolved. Trimming shortened V by 0 bases and J by 6 bases, and 13 bases separated the two germline ends. The CDR3 sequence is 15 residues long. CDR1 ENHRY and CDR2 SYGVKD come from the germline V gene. CDR3 loop: CAISESIDNKDTQYF. DNA of the CDR3: TGTGCCATCAGTGAGTCTATTGACAACAAGGATACGCAGTATTTT.

The genes are TRBV5-6 and TRBJ2-1; 9 bases align to TRBD2. CDR3 length: 13 residues. Germline CDR1 and CDR2: SGHDT and YYEEEE. With V trimmed by 6 bases and J by 8 bases, 6 bases remained unmatched. The CDR3: CASNAGGLDEQFF. Written as DNA, the CDR3 is TGTGCCAGCAATGCGGGGGGGCTTGATGAGCAGTTCTTC.

This clone was observed once. This chain uses TRBV7-9 with TRBJ2-7, with 12 bases identical to TRBD2. CDR3 length: 12 amino acids. Germline-derived CDR1 and CDR2 are SEHNR and FQNEAQ (reference sequence). V trimming: 10 bases; J trimming: 9 bases; junction bases outside the gene matches: 7. The CDR3 here is CATGLAGTAQYF. The CDR3 coding sequence is TGTGCCACAGGACTAGCGGGAACCGCGCAGTACTTC.

This chain uses TRBV29-1 with TRBJ2-1; TRBD2 agrees at 13 bases. The germline CDR1 and CDR2 sequences are SQVTM and ANQGSEA. V lost 4 bases, J lost 7 bases, and 7 bases stayed unmatched. The CDR3 runs 15 residues. CDR3 amino acids: CSVVAWTSGGNEQFF. The CDR3 region has the DNA TGCAGCGTTGTAGCTTGGACTAGCGGGGGAAATGAGCAGTTCTTC.

The rearrangement joins TRBV2 to TRBJ1-1; D is possibly TRBD1 (5 bases). The germline gives CDR1 SNHLY, CDR2 FYNNEI. This CDR3 spans 14 amino acids. V dropped 6 bases and J dropped 4 bases, with 15 bases sitting between them. The chain's CDR3 is CASSGSSGLTEAFF. In DNA form, the CDR3 reads TGTGCCAGCAGCGGTTCATCAGGGCTCACTGAAGCTTTCTTT.

This clone was counted a few times. The CDR3 DNA is TGCAGCGTTGAGTCCAGCTCCTACGAGCAGTACTTC. Translated, it gives CSVESSSYEQYF. J is TRBJ2-7 and V is TRBV29-1, with D hard to call. Trimming took off 3 bases at V and 0 bases at J, with 6 bases between the two ends. The CDR3 runs to 12 residues. From germline, CDR1 is SQVTM and CDR2 ANQGSEA.

The V and J genes are TRBV18 and TRBJ1-6; 8 bases match TRBD1. Per germline, CDR1 KGHSH and CDR2 LQKENI. J lost 9 bases, V lost 3 bases, and 7 bases had no gene match. This CDR3 has 15 residues. The CDR3 DNA is TGTGCCAGCTCACCGTTGGACAGGGTAGGTTCACCCCTCCACTTT. Translation gives CASSPLDRVGSPLHF.

This clone has a single count. The genes are TRBV7-2 and TRBJ2-5, with D perhaps matching TRBD2 (5 bases). The CDR3 extends over 15 amino acids. Germline V gives CDR1 SGHTA, CDR2 FQGNSA. Trimming cost V 3 bases and J 2 bases, with 13 bases left between them. CDR3: CASSFFGSGQETQYF. As DNA, the CDR3 is TGTGCCAGCAGCTTCTTTGGCAGCGGTCAAGAGACCCAGTACTTC.